This T cell receptor beta chain was sequenced during a study of regulatory T cells in long-lasting Graves disease. CDR1 and CDR2 from the germline V gene are SEHNR and FQNEAQ (reference sequence). Unmatched junction bases numbered 5, after V lost 4 bases and J lost 2 bases. This CDR3 is built from 15 residues. Overall study results and limits: TCR diversity was lower in persistent Graves' patients than in newly diagnosed ones.

Sample time point: persistent/refractory GD, antithyroid drugs over 5 years with positive TRAb. Researchers made the TCR library from RNA that was extracted from PBMCs. Into tubes containing EDTA, 8 to 9 milliliters of peripheral blood were drawn. CDR3-region Arm-PCR and iRepertoire HTBI primers produced the TCR beta libraries. MiXCR, applied by TCRdb to the multiplex PCR reads, yields one record per CDR3 protein. The sample includes around 460,000 distinct CDR3 sequences, 20% to 25% seen only once; the top ten take about an eighth. Comments on this clonotype: Its antigen is not known. The conserved phenylalanine or tryptophan is not found at the CDR3 terminus, so this likely reflects a read error.

This material consisted of peripheral blood mononuclear cells (PBMCs), taken when the disease was refractory, from a patient treated with antithyroid drugs. The receptor comes from a female donor with Graves disease. This chain uses TRBV7-9 with TRBJ1-3, with TRBD1 matching 7 bases. CDR3 protein: CASSSQDRAGNTIYL. The CDR3, as DNA: TGTGCCAGCAGCTCCCAAGACAGGGCTGGAAACACCATATATCTT.